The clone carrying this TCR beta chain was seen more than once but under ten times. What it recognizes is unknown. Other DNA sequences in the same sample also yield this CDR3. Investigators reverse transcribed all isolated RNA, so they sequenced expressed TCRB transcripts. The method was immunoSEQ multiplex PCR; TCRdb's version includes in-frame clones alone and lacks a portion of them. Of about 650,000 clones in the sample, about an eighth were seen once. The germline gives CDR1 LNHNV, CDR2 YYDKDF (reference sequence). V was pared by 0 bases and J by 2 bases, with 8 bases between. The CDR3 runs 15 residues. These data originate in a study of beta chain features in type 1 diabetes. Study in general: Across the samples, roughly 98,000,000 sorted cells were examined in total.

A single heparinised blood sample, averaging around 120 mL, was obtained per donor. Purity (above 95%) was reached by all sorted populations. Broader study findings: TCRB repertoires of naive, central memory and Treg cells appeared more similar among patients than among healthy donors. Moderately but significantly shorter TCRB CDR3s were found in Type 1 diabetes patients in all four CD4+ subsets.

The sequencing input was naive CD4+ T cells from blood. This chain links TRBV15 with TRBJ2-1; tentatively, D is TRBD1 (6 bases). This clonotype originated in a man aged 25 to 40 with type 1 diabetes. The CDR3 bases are TGTGCCACCAGCAGAGATCAGGGGCCCTACAATGAGCAGTTCTTC. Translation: CATSRDQGPYNEQFF.